Listed here is a single TCR beta chain. Antigen specificity is unknown. The data were taken from a study of a mutant IDH1 vaccine in newly diagnosed glioma. About the study: Pretreatment consisted of radiotherapy, temozolomide, or both, with most receiving both.

Time point: week 47, end of study. Vaccine doses each comprised 300 ug of mutant IDH1 20-mer peptide, with topical imiquimod. The patients were given eight vaccinations, one each in weeks 1, 3, 5, 7, 11, 15, 19 and 23. Trimming took off 5 bases at V and 1 base at J, with 11 bases between the two ends. The CDR3 spans 14 residues. CDR1 is MNHEY and CDR2 is SMNVEV in the germline V gene (reference sequence). Libraries were prepared by immunoSEQ multiplex PCR; TCRdb keeps only in-frame clonotypes and omits some of them. The sample lists tens of thousands of clones; around 82% were seen once. The material sequenced was PBMCs, taken from a glioma patient whose treatment included an IDH1 peptide vaccine. This chain links TRBV27 with TRBJ1-2; no reliable D call. The receptor's source is a man aged 18 to 30 with glioma. Some clones in this sample may be carry-over from other donors' samples. The CDR3 coding sequence is TGTGCCAGCAGTGCGGACGGCATTAACTATGGCTACACCTTC. It specifies CASSADGINYGYTF.